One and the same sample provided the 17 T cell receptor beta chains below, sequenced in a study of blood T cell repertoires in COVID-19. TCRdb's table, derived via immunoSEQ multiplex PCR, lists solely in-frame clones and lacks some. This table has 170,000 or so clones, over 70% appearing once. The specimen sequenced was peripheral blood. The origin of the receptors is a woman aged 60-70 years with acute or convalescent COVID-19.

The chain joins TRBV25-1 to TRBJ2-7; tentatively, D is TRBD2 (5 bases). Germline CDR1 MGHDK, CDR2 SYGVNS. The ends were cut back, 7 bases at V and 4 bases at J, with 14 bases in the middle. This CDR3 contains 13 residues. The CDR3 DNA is TGTGCCAGCACACTCCCGGGAAGGTACGAGCAGTACTTC. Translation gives CASTLPGRYEQYF.

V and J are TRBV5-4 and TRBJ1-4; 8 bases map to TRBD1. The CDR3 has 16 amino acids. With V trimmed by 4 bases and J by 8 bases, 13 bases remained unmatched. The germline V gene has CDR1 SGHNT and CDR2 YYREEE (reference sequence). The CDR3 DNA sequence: TGTGCCAGCAGCCATGTGGACAGGGAGGGAAGGGAAAAACTGTTTTTT. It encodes CASSHVDREGREKLFF. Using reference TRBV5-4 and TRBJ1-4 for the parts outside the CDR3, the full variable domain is ETGVTQSPTHLIKTRGQQVTLRCSSQSGHNTVSWYQQALGQGPQFIFQYYREEENGRGNFPPRFSGLQFPNYSSELNVNALELDDSALYLCASSHVDREGREKLFFGSGTQLSVL.

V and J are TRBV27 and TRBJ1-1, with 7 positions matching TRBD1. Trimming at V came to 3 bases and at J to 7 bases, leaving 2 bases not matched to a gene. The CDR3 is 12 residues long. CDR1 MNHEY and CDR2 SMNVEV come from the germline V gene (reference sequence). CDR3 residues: CASSLTGREAFF. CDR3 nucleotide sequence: TGTGCCAGCAGTTTGACAGGGCGTGAAGCTTTCTTT.

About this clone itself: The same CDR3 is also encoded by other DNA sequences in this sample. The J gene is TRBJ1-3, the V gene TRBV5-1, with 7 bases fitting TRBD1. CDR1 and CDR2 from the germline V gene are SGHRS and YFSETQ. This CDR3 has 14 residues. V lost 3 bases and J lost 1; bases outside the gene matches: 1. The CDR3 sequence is CASSSQGSGNTIYF. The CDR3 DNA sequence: TGCGCCAGCAGCTCACAGGGGTCTGGAAACACCATATATTTT.

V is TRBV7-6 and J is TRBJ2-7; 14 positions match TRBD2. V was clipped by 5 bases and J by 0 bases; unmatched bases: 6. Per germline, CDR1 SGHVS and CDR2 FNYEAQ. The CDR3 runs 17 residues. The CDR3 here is CASSPGLAGESSYEQYF. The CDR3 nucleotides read TGTGCCAGCAGCCCGGGACTAGCGGGGGAGAGCTCCTACGAGCAGTACTTC.

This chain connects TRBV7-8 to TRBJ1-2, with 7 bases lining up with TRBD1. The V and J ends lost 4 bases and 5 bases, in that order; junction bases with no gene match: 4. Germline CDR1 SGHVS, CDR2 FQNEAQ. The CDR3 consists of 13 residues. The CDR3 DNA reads TGTGCCAGCAGCTCCCCGGGACAGTATGGCTACACCTTC. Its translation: CASSSPGQYGYTF.

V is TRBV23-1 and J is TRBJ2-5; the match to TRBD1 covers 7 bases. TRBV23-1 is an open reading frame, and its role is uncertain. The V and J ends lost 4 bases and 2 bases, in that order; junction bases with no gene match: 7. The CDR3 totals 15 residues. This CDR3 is CASSLGVTGQETQYF. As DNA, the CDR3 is TGCGCCAGCAGTCTAGGGGTGACAGGGCAAGAGACCCAGTACTTC.

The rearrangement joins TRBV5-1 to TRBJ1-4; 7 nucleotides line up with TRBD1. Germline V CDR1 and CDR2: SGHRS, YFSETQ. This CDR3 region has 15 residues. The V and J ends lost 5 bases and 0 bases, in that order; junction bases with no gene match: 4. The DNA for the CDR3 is TGCGCCAGCAGTACCACAGGGGCAACTAATGAAAAACTGTTTTTT. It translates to CASSTTGATNEKLFF.

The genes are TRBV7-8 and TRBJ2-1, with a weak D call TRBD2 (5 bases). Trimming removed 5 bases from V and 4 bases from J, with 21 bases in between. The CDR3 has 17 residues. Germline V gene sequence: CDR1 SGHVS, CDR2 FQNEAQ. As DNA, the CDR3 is TGTGCCAGCAGCCTTGCTGACTGGGGAGCGGATTACAATGAGCAGTTCTTC. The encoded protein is CASSLADWGADYNEQFF.

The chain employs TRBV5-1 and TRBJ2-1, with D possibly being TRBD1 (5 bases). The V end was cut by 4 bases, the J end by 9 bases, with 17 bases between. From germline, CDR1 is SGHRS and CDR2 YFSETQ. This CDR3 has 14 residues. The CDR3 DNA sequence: TGCGCCAGCAGCGTCCCAGTAGGGGCCAGTGAGCAGTTCTTC. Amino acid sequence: CASSVPVGASEQFF. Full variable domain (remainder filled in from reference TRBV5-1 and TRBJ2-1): KAGVTQTPRYLIKTRGQQVTLSCSPISGHRSVSWYQQTPGQGLQFLFEYFSETQRNKGNFPGRFSGRQFSNSRSEMNVSTLELGDSALYLCASSVPVGASEQFFGPGTRLTVL.

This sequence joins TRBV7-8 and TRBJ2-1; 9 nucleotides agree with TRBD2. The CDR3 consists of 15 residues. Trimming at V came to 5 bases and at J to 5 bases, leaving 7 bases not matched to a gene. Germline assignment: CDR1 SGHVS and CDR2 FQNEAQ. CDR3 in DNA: TGTGCCAGCAGCCGCGGGGGGGCAGGGGACAATGAGCAGTTCTTC. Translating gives CASSRGGAGDNEQFF.

The CDR3 coding sequence is TGTGCCAGCAGCTTAGCGGAACGACAGGGTGAGACCCAGTACTTC. It encodes CASSLAERQGETQYF. This sequence joins TRBV7-2 and TRBJ2-5; 7 bases line up with TRBD1. This CDR3 comprises 15 residues. Germline assignment: CDR1 SGHTA and CDR2 FQGNSA. V dropped 0 bases and J dropped 5; count of bases not matched to a gene: 6.

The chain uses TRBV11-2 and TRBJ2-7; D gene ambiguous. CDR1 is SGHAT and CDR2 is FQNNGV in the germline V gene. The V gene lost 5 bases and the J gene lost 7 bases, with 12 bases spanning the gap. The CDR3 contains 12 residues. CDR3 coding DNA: TGTGCCAGCAGCGCGTCGAGCTGGGAGCAGTACTTC. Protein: CASSASSWEQYF.

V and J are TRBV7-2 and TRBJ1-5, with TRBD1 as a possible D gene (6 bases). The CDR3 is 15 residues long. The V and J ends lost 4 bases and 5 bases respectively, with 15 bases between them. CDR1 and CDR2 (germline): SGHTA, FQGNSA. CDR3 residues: CASSSDPRGYQPQHF. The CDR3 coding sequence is TGTGCCAGCAGCTCAGACCCCAGGGGTTATCAGCCCCAGCATTTT.

The CDR3 loop is CASRARGPGNEQFF. The CDR3 DNA follows: TGCGCCAGCAGAGCCAGGGGGCCCGGCAATGAGCAGTTCTTC. The chain has TRBV5-1 and TRBJ2-1, with TRBD1 identical over 8 bases. With 5 bases clipped from V and 6 bases from J, the junction kept 7 bases outside the gene matches. Germline V CDR1 and CDR2: SGHRS, YFSETQ. The CDR3 length is 14 residues.

The CDR3 bases are TGCGCCAGCAGCTTGGGGGGCAGCGGGAGCACAGATACGCAGTATTTT. Translated, it gives CASSLGGSGSTDTQYF. The J gene is TRBJ2-3, the V gene TRBV5-1, with D perhaps TRBD2 (6 bases). Germline V CDR1 and CDR2: SGHRS, YFSETQ. CDR3 length: 16 residues. Deletions cut 0 bases from V and 0 bases from J, with 11 bases between.

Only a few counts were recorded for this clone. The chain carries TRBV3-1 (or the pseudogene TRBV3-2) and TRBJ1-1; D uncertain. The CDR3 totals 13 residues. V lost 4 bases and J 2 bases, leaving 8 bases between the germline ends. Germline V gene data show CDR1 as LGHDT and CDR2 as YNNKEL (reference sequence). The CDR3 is CASSPTENTEAFF. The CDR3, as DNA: TGTGCCAGCAGCCCCACAGAAAACACTGAAGCTTTCTTT.